Following are 9 T cell receptor beta chains from one sample sequenced in a study of vaccination effects on CD4 cells after COVID-19. Antigen-specific CD4+ T cells expanded by the ViraFEST assay with viral peptide pools were then sequenced. Following culture for approximately ten days, CD4+ T cells were isolated. Nucleocapsid antibodies were negative in the vaccine recipients, who had never had SARS-CoV-2 infection. These receptors have no identified antigens. TCRdb keeps only in-frame clones here, not all; method: immunoSEQ multiplex PCR. The sample consists of roughly 75,000 clones, under 75% of them appearing once. This sample comprised CD4+ T cells from PBMCs cultured with HCoV-OC43 spike peptides, obtained before COVID-19 vaccination. Stated subset: HCoV-OC43 spike overlapping peptide pool stimulation. These receptors all come from a human donor who received a COVID-19 vaccine.

CDR3 coding DNA: TGTGCCAGCAGCTTAAGACAGGGTGTTAGCGAGACCCAGTACTTC. Protein product: CASSLRQGVSETQYF. The chain uses TRBV7-2 and TRBJ2-5; 7 bases fit TRBD1. Germline V lookup: CDR1 SGHTA, CDR2 FQGNSA. The CDR3 contains 15 residues. The trim removed 2 bases at V and 5 bases at J, leaving 8 bases unmatched.

This clone has more than one count but fewer than ten. This chain joins TRBV15 and TRBJ2-3; TRBD2 might be the D (5 bases). The CDR3 extends over 14 amino acids. In germline, CDR1 is LNHNV, CDR2 YYDKDF (reference sequence). V was cut by 6 bases and J by 2 bases, with 12 bases left in between. In nucleotides, the CDR3 is TGTGCCACCAGAGAGGGCTACCCCACAGATACGCAGTATTTT. Protein sequence: CATREGYPTDTQYF.

This rearrangement joins TRBV3-1 (or the pseudogene TRBV3-2) to TRBJ2-7; perhaps TRBD1 as D (5 bases). V shed 3 bases and J shed 1 base, with 10 bases lying between them. CDR3 length: 14 amino acids. Germline lookup yields CDR1 LGHDT and CDR2 YNNKEL (reference sequence). CDR3 nucleotide sequence: TGTGCCAGCAGCCAGCAGGGTACATCCTACGAGCAGTACGTC. Translating gives CASSQQGTSYEQYV.

This clone was seen only a few times. The chain has TRBV6-5 and TRBJ1-6; 7 bases fit TRBD1. CDR3 length equals 14 residues. V trimming: 7 bases; J trimming: 10 bases; junction bases outside the gene matches: 10. Per the germline V gene, CDR1 is MNHEY and CDR2 is SVGAGI. The CDR3, as DNA: TGTGCCAGCATCCCAGGGCCACAGGGGTCACCCCTCCACTTT. It encodes CASIPGPQGSPLHF.

This clone has only a few counts. This chain's CDR3 is CASSSPSGAGLYTF. The CDR3 DNA reads TGTGCCAGCAGCTCCCCAAGCGGGGCTGGCCTCTACACCTTC. V and J are TRBV7-9 and TRBJ1-2; D is possibly TRBD1 (5 bases). Trimming took 4 bases from V and 10 from J, leaving 19 bases between them. This CDR3 spans 14 amino acids. Per germline, CDR1 SEHNR and CDR2 FQNEAQ (reference sequence). Variable domain in full (rest from reference TRBV7-9 and TRBJ1-2): DTGVSQNPRHKITKRGQNVTFRCDPISEHNRLYWYRQTLGQGPEFLTYFQNEAQLEKSRLLSDRFSAERPKGSFSTLEIQRTEQGDSAMYLCASSSPSGAGLYTFGSGTRLTVV.

Judged by abundance, this clone is medium-sized. J is TRBJ2-7 and V is TRBV5-3, with a tentative D call TRBD2 (5 bases). TRBV5-3 falls under the ORF class, with uncertain function. The CDR3 loop spans 14 amino acids. Trimming took off 4 bases at V and 3 bases at J, with 14 bases between the two ends. For the CDR3, the DNA is TGTGCCAGAAGCCCAAGGACCGGGAACTACGAGCAGTACGTC. It yields the protein CARSPRTGNYEQYV.

The chain is built from TRBV5-1 and TRBJ2-3, with 8 bases fitting TRBD2. J lost 0 bases, V lost 0 bases, and 3 bases had no gene match. Per the germline V gene, CDR1 is SGHRS and CDR2 is YFSETQ. The CDR3 is made up of 16 amino acids. CDR3 loop: CASSLVSGMSTDTQYF. DNA for the CDR3: TGCGCCAGCAGCTTGGTTAGCGGGATGAGCACAGATACGCAGTATTTT.

This clone was counted between two and nine times. The chain joins TRBV5-1 to TRBJ2-2; a weak D match, TRBD1 (7 bases). Between the trimmed V and J ends, which lost 4 bases and 7 bases, there was a span of 14 bases. This CDR3 is built from 14 residues. The germline V gene encodes CDR1 SGHRS and CDR2 YFSETQ. The CDR3 reads CASSQGGRVGELFF. CDR3 sequence (DNA): TGCGCCAGCAGCCAGGGGGGTCGAGTCGGGGAGCTGTTTTTT.

The table lists this clone with a count of one. The CDR3 nucleotides read TGTGCCAGCAGCCACACCCTGGGACAGGTGTTAACCTCTGGGGCCAACGTCCTGACTTTC. It specifies CASSHTLGQVLTSGANVLTF. This chain links TRBV13 with TRBJ2-6; TRBD1 matches 8 bases. The CDR3 sequence is 20 residues long. Germline V CDR1 and CDR2: PRHDT, FYEKMQ (reference sequence). Trimming removed 5 bases from V and 0 bases from J; junction bases left unmatched: 15.